This is a list of T cell receptor beta chains from one sample in a study of post-analysis software for immune sequencing data. MiXCR, run by TCRdb on the PCR reads, gives a single entry per CDR3 protein. The sample lists roughly 670,000 distinct CDR3 sequences, approximately 60% occurring once. The specimen was blood. These receptors all stem from a girl aged 2 to 9 with multiple sclerosis. Each CDR3 is given with its conserved first and last residue. D genes are given only for firm matches. Clone size appears in some rows only: once, few, many, or a class for an expanded clone.

V gene	J gene	clone size	D gene	CDR3 protein	CDR3 DNA
TRBV7-2	TRBJ2-3	-	TRBD1	CASSGTGVFDTQYF	TGTGCCAGCAGCGGGACAGGGGTTTTTGATACGCAGTATTTT
TRBV29-1	TRBJ2-5	-	-	CSVEVGGTETQYF	TGCAGCGTTGAAGTGGGCGGGACCGAGACCCAGTACTTC
TRBV20-1	TRBJ2-7	-	TRBD2	CSASSGRAYGQYF	TGCAGTGCTTCTAGCGGGAGGGCCTATGGGCAGTACTTC
TRBV7-9	TRBJ2-1	few	-	CASSSLLGHSYNEQFF	TGTGCCAGCAGCTCCTTACTGGGGCACTCCTACAATGAGCAGTTCTTC
TRBV7-9	TRBJ2-3	-	TRBD2	CASSLVLGLAGVTDTQYF	TGTGCCAGCAGCTTAGTTTTGGGACTAGCGGGGGTTACAGATACGCAGTATTTT
TRBV20-1	TRBJ1-3	-	-	CSAREAFSSGNTIYF	TGCAGTGCTAGAGAGGCCTTTAGCTCTGGAAACACCATATATTTT
TRBV7-2	TRBJ2-3	-	TRBD2	CASSPGRGLVITDTQYF	TGTGCCAGCAGCCCGGGCCGGGGACTAGTGATCACAGATACGCAGTATTTT
TRBV11-2	TRBJ2-4	-	-	CASSLVASRDIQYF	TGTGCCAGCAGCTTAGTGGCTAGCAGGGACATTCAGTACTTC
TRBV7-3	TRBJ2-1	-	-	CASSSGRARPGTNEQFF	TGTGCCAGCAGCTCAGGACGGGCCCGCCCGGGAACGAATGAGCAGTTCTTC
TRBV6-5	TRBJ2-1	-	-	CASKLGGTYNEQFF	TGTGCCAGCAAATTAGGAGGGACCTACAATGAGCAGTTCTTC
TRBV7-7	TRBJ2-7	once	TRBD2	CNTRRENYEQYF	TGTAACACTAGGCGGGAGAACTACGAGCAGTACTTC
TRBV12-3/TRBV12-4	TRBJ2-7	few	-	CASTDRGFYEQYF	TGTGCCAGCACCGATCGAGGTTTCTACGAGCAGTACTTC
TRBV2	TRBJ2-5	-	-	CASSEFGPPGGETQYF	TGTGCCAGCAGTGAATTCGGACCCCCAGGGGGGGAGACCCAGTACTTC
TRBV11-1	TRBJ2-3	-	TRBD2	CASSLAYQLAEQYF	TGTGCCAGCAGCTTAGCCTATCAACTAGCGGAGCAGTATTTT
TRBV12-3/TRBV12-4	TRBJ1-2	few	TRBD1	CASSPTGGPYGYTF	TGTGCCAGCAGCCCCACAGGGGGCCCCTATGGCTACACCTTC
TRBV7-2	TRBJ2-7	-	TRBD2	CASSIAGGYEQYF	TGTGCCAGCAGTATAGCGGGGGGGTACGAGCAGTACTTC
TRBV27	TRBJ2-1	few	-	CASSLWGTGSNEQFF	TGTGCCAGCAGTTTATGGGGGACCGGCTCCAATGAGCAGTTCTTC
TRBV10-3	TRBJ2-7	few	TRBD1	CAISDSSGAGTGGYEQYF	TGTGCCATCAGTGATTCCTCGGGAGCCGGGACAGGGGGGTACGAGCAGTACTTC
TRBV7-9	TRBJ2-5	few	TRBD2	CASSSLPRTSGVYQETQYF	TGTGCCAGCAGCTCTTTACCGAGGACTAGCGGGGTGTACCAAGAGACCCAGTACTTC
TRBV14	TRBJ2-3	-	TRBD2	CASSYIRGIAGVRDTQYF	TGTGCCAGCAGCTACATTCGAGGTATAGCGGGAGTGAGAGATACGCAGTATTTT
TRBV20-1	TRBJ2-7	once	-	CSARAGTVAYEQYF	TGCAGTGCTAGAGCAGGGACGGTTGCCTACGAGCAGTACTTC
TRBV27	TRBJ2-1	few	-	CASSSSTRREQFF	TGTGCCAGCAGTTCCTCTACGCGGCGGGAGCAGTTCTTC
TRBV19	TRBJ1-1	few	-	CASSMGRTEGTEAFF	TGTGCCAGTAGTATGGGCAGAACAGAGGGCACTGAAGCTTTCTTT
TRBV29-1	TRBJ1-2	-	-	CSVDLSLYGYTF	TGCAGCGTTGACCTCAGCCTCTATGGCTACACCTTC
TRBV7-3	TRBJ2-7	-	-	CASSLTGSQLYNEQYF	TGTGCCAGCAGCTTAACAGGGTCACAGCTCTACAATGAGCAGTACTTC
TRBV10-1	TRBJ1-2	-	TRBD1	CASSETGEGGYTF	TGCGCCAGCAGCGAGACAGGGGAAGGTGGCTACACCTTC
TRBV20-1	TRBJ2-1	-	-	CSASFGTGLYNEQFF	TGCAGTGCTTCCTTCGGGACTGGACTGTACAATGAGCAGTTCTTC
TRBV10-3	TRBJ2-2	-	-	CAIRSVMGELFF	TGTGCCATCAGGAGTGTAATGGGGGAGCTGTTTTTT
TRBV20-1	TRBJ2-7	-	TRBD1	CSASPGQGSYEQYF	TGCAGTGCTAGCCCGGGACAGGGGTCGTACGAGCAGTACTTC
TRBV6-2/TRBV6-3	TRBJ2-1	-	TRBD1	CASSYSPWGRGLQISYNEQFF	TGTGCCAGCAGTTACTCACCCTGGGGCAGGGGGCTACAGATATCCTACAATGAGCAGTTCTTC
TRBV10-3	TRBJ1-2	-	-	CAINGPAGDGYTF	TGTGCCATCAACGGGCCGGCTGGGGATGGCTACACCTTC
TRBV5-1	TRBJ2-2	once	TRBD1	CASSLQGGTGELFF	TGCGCCAGCAGCTTACAGGGGGGAACCGGGGAGCTGTTTTTT
TRBV11-2	TRBJ2-7	-	-	CASNLVSPEQYF	TGTGCCAGCAACTTAGTGAGCCCCGAGCAGTACTTC
TRBV5-1	TRBJ2-3	-	-	CASSLVDMNTDTQYF	TGCGCCAGCAGCTTGGTAGACATGAACACAGATACGCAGTATTTT
TRBV10-3	TRBJ2-3	-	-	CAINEGSGSTDTQYF	TGTGCCATCAATGAGGGGAGTGGGAGCACAGATACGCAGTATTTT
TRBV7-8	TRBJ2-7	few	-	CASSLEGSQHEQYF	TGTGCCAGCAGCTTAGAGGGTAGCCAGCACGAGCAGTACTTC
TRBV30	TRBJ2-1	-	-	CAWSQSARNEQFF	TGTGCCTGGAGTCAGAGCGCCCGCAATGAGCAGTTCTTC
TRBV14	TRBJ2-5	-	TRBD2	CASSQELAGRETQYF	TGTGCCAGCAGCCAAGAGTTAGCGGGGAGGGAGACCCAGTACTTC
TRBV28	TRBJ1-2	-	-	CASSLEGVRGYTF	TGTGCCAGCAGTTTAGAAGGGGTTAGGGGCTACACCTTC
TRBV7-2	TRBJ2-3	many	-	CASSPGRAPTDTQYF	TGTGCCAGCAGCCCGGGGAGAGCTCCCACAGATACGCAGTATTTT
TRBV10-3	TRBJ2-4	-	-	CAISESIGGAKNIQYF	TGTGCCATCAGTGAGTCGATTGGCGGGGCCAAAAACATTCAGTACTTC
TRBV6-4	TRBJ2-5	few	-	CASNRLETQYF	TGTGCCAGCAACCGGTTGGAGACCCAGTACTTC
TRBV28	TRBJ1-4	-	-	CVSSTGTSLRVEKLFF	TGTGTCAGCAGCACAGGGACGTCTTTGCGGGTTGAAAAACTGTTTTTT
TRBV15	TRBJ1-4	-	-	CATRGASESEKLFF	TGTGCCACCAGGGGGGCCAGCGAATCCGAAAAACTGTTTTTT
TRBV24-1	TRBJ2-3	-	TRBD2	CATSDLGTSGVDTQYF	TGTGCCACCAGTGATTTAGGGACTAGCGGTGTAGATACGCAGTATTTT
TRBV12-3/TRBV12-4	TRBJ1-5	-	TRBD1	CASSPRGRGGNQPQHF	TGTGCCAGCAGTCCCAGGGGGCGAGGGGGCAATCAGCCCCAGCATTTT
TRBV3-1	TRBJ2-1	few	TRBD1	CASSAGQGADEQFF	TGTGCCAGCAGCGCCGGACAGGGGGCGGATGAGCAGTTCTTC
TRBV29-1	TRBJ2-3	-	TRBD1	CSVSTGGATDTQYF	TGCAGCGTTTCCACAGGGGGCGCGACGGATACGCAGTATTTT
TRBV6-2/TRBV6-3	TRBJ2-1	-	TRBD1	CATQGAITYNERFF	TGTGCCACCCAGGGGGCGATAACCTACAATGAGCGGTTCTTC
TRBV7-2	TRBJ2-7	-	-	CASSTDPGSEQYF	TGTGCCAGCAGCACGGACCCCGGGAGCGAGCAGTACTTC
TRBV7-8	TRBJ1-1	-	-	CASSLVRGAQRAFF	TGTGCCAGCAGCTTAGTGAGGGGGGCGCAACGGGCTTTCTTT
TRBV20-1	TRBJ2-1	-	-	CSVERISDEQVF	TGCAGTGTGGAGAGGATTTCGGATGAGCAGGTCTTC
TRBV29-1	TRBJ2-5	few	-	CSVVGRGETQYF	TGCAGCGTTGTCGGCAGGGGAGAGACCCAGTACTTC
TRBV5-1	TRBJ2-3	once	-	CASSLALAETDTQYF	TGCGCCAGCAGCTTGGCTCTAGCTGAGACAGATACGCAGTATTTT
TRBV20-1	TRBJ2-7	-	-	CSVYQGIAYEQYF	TGCAGTGTCTACCAGGGGATCGCCTACGAGCAGTACTTC
TRBV7-9	TRBJ2-1	few	-	CASSSGTHSNEQFF	TGTGCCAGCAGCTCAGGGACGCATAGCAATGAGCAGTTCTTC
TRBV29-1	TRBJ2-3	-	-	CSVAGMSTDTQYF	TGCAGCGTTGCGGGGATGAGCACAGATACGCAGTATTTT
TRBV20-1	TRBJ1-6	-	-	CSARGDARASPLHF	TGCAGTGCTAGGGGTGATGCGCGTGCTTCACCCCTCCACTTT
TRBV20-1	TRBJ1-5	-	-	CSARDRDGNQPQHF	TGCAGTGCTAGAGATAGGGATGGCAATCAGCCCCAGCATTTT
TRBV6-2/TRBV6-3	TRBJ2-5	-	-	CASSWISGAQETQYF	TGTGCCAGCAGTTGGATTAGCGGTGCCCAAGAGACCCAGTACTTC